This entry lists 31 T cell receptor beta chains sequenced from one sample in a study of blood T cell repertoires in COVID-19. Produced via immunoSEQ multiplex PCR; TCRdb's table is partial and in-frame only. The table includes 300,000 to 450,000 clones, 85% to 90% detected once. The sequenced sample was PBMCs or T cells enriched from blood (not recorded which). These receptors were obtained from a woman aged 30 to 39 who had been exposed to COVID-19.

V usage is TRBV5-1 and J usage is TRBJ2-3; D may be TRBD1 (6 bases). Germline CDR1 reads SGHRS; CDR2 reads YFSETQ. The CDR3 has 14 residues. The V end lost 0 bases, the J end lost 3 bases, and 8 bases lay between the germline ends. CDR3 nucleotides: TGCGCCAGCAGCTTGGGGACAGAAACAGATACGCAGTATTTT. It is translated as CASSLGTETDTQYF.

The chain has TRBV10-1 and TRBJ1-4; 11 nucleotides agree with TRBD1. Germline V gene lookup returns CDR1 WNHNN and CDR2 SYGVQD (reference sequence). The V and J ends lost 5 bases and 10 bases, in that order; junction bases with no gene match: 6. There are 14 residues in the CDR3. In nucleotides, the CDR3 is TGCGCCAGCAGTCCCTCCGGGACAGGGGGAAAACTGTTTTTT. This codes for CASSPSGTGGKLFF.

V gene TRBV5-4 combines with J gene TRBJ1-4, with TRBD1 matching 7 bases. CDR1 is SGHNT, CDR2 YYREEE, per germline (reference sequence). V trimming: 5 bases; J trimming: 0 bases; junction bases outside the gene matches: 4. The CDR3 consists of 15 residues. Here the CDR3 DNA reads TGTGCCAGCAGTCCGGGACAGTCAACTAATGAAAAACTGTTTTTT. It translates to CASSPGQSTNEKLFF.

V usage is TRBV6-5 and J usage is TRBJ1-5; 7 bases align to TRBD1. Germline V gene data show CDR1 as MNHEY and CDR2 as SVGAGI. The CDR3 length is 13 residues. Losses at the gene ends were 6 bases for V and 3 bases for J; bases not matched to a gene: 2. DNA for the CDR3: TGTGCCAGCAGGACAGGGAACAATCAGCCCCAGCATTTT. It yields the protein CASRTGNNQPQHF.

The V and J genes are TRBV3-1 (or the pseudogene TRBV3-2) and TRBJ2-3; D gene uncertain. Germline loops: CDR1 LGHDT, CDR2 YNNKEL (reference sequence). The length of the CDR3 is 14 residues. The V end lost 3 bases, the J end lost 4 bases, and 11 bases lay between the germline ends. The chain's CDR3 is CASSHYPVADTQYF. The CDR3, as DNA: TGTGCCAGCAGCCACTACCCGGTGGCAGATACGCAGTATTTT.

CDR3 nucleotide sequence: TGCGCCAGCAGCTTGGCGGCAGGGGGGTTCTACGAGCAGTACTTC. This codes for CASSLAAGGFYEQYF. The chain carries TRBV5-1 and TRBJ2-7, with D perhaps matching TRBD1 (7 bases). CDR3 length equals 15 residues. The germline V gene has CDR1 SGHRS and CDR2 YFSETQ. V was shortened by 0 bases and J by 3 bases, with 13 bases between the two germline ends.

Turning to this clone: Other nucleotide sequences from this sample produce the same CDR3. For the CDR3, the DNA is TGCGCCAGCAGTACGGGACTAGCGGAGACAGATACGCAGTATTTT. It encodes CASSTGLAETDTQYF. The chain links TRBV5-1 to TRBJ2-3, with 11 bases lining up with TRBD2. CDR1 is SGHRS and CDR2 is YFSETQ in the germline V gene. This CDR3 spans 15 amino acids. V lost 5 bases and J lost 3; bases outside the gene matches: 5.

V is TRBV19 and J is TRBJ1-4; D unclear. Germline lookup yields CDR1 LNHDA and CDR2 SQIVND (reference sequence). Deletions cut 3 bases from V and 4 bases from J, with 12 bases between. The CDR3 runs to 15 residues. In DNA form, the CDR3 reads TGTGCCAGTAGTATTGTTGGCTCCCGTAATGAAAAACTGTTTTTT. This sequence encodes CASSIVGSRNEKLFF.

The chain is built from TRBV7-9 and TRBJ2-1, with D uncertain. This CDR3 region has 13 residues. V was cut by 2 bases and J by 5 bases, with 7 bases left in between. The germline gives CDR1 SEHNR, CDR2 FQNEAQ (reference sequence). CDR3: CASSLPPNNEQFF. The CDR3 DNA reads TGTGCCAGCAGCTTACCCCCTAACAATGAGCAGTTCTTC.

Concerning this clone itself: Germline is not matched at one junction end, which may reflect a read error. In DNA form, the CDR3 reads TGTGCCAGCAGTTTGGGGACAGGGGAGGCCACTGAAGCTTTCTTT. Protein product: CASSLGTGEATEAFF. V and J are TRBV5-4 and TRBJ1-1, with 10 bases matching TRBD1. This CDR3 has 15 residues. CDR1 and CDR2 (germline): SGHNT, YYREEE (reference sequence).

The chain is built from TRBV18 and TRBJ1-2; no clear D gene. V was trimmed by 3 bases and J by 6 bases, leaving 14 bases between them. The CDR3 is made up of 14 amino acids. Germline CDR1 is KGHSH and CDR2 is LQKENI. The CDR3 loop reads CASSPSGQADGYTF. CDR3 DNA: TGTGCCAGCTCACCTAGCGGGCAGGCCGATGGCTACACCTTC.

The J gene is TRBJ2-2, the V gene TRBV6-5, with TRBD2 identical over 9 bases. CDR1 is MNHEY and CDR2 is SVGAGI in the germline V gene. V gave up 8 bases and J gave up 10 bases; unmatched junction bases: 5. This CDR3 is built from 12 residues. This CDR3 reads CASLSGGVELFF. The CDR3 nucleotides are TGTGCCAGCCTTAGCGGGGGAGTGGAGCTGTTTTTT.

J is TRBJ2-7 and V is TRBV18; TRBD2 might be the D (6 bases). The V and J ends lost 3 bases and 1 base respectively, with 28 bases between them. The CDR3 is 20 amino acids. Germline CDR1 and CDR2: KGHSH and LQKENI. The CDR3 spells CASSPLPGGSGARRSYEQYF. The CDR3 nucleotides read TGTGCCAGCTCACCTCTGCCCGGGGGTAGCGGAGCCCGTAGGTCCTACGAGCAGTACTTC.

V is TRBV24-1 and J is TRBJ2-2, with a tentative D call TRBD2 (6 bases). Trimming left V 4 bases short and J 5 bases short, with 13 bases between. The germline V gene has CDR1 KGHDR and CDR2 SFDVKD. This CDR3 has 15 amino acids. CDR3 sequence reads: CATSDPTEGTGELFF. In nucleotides, the CDR3 is TGTGCCACCAGTGACCCTACGGAGGGGACCGGGGAGCTGTTTTTT.

The V call is TRBV7-9, the J call TRBJ1-1; 12 nucleotides line up with TRBD1. The CDR3 contains 15 residues. With V trimmed by 5 bases and J by 1 base, 2 bases remained unmatched. The germline V gene has CDR1 SEHNR and CDR2 FQNEAQ (reference sequence). Here the CDR3 reads CASSRDRGRNTEAFF. The CDR3 nucleotides are TGTGCCAGCAGCCGGGACAGGGGGCGGAACACTGAAGCTTTCTTT.

The chain employs TRBV11-2 and TRBJ2-7; 9 bases fit TRBD2. In germline, CDR1 is SGHAT, CDR2 FQNNGV. Unmatched junction bases numbered 5, after V lost 1 base and J lost 1 base. The CDR3 is made up of 16 amino acids. The CDR3 coding sequence is TGTGCCAGCAGCTTAGGTAGCGGGAGAGGGTCCTACGAGCAGTACTTC. It yields the protein CASSLGSGRGSYEQYF.

This sequence joins TRBV10-3 and TRBJ2-7, with TRBD2 matching 13 bases. V gave up 2 bases and J gave up 7 bases; unmatched junction bases: 8. The CDR3 loop spans 16 amino acids. The germline gives CDR1 ENHRY, CDR2 SYGVKD. The CDR3 protein is CAISETSGRAKGEQYF. CDR3 DNA sequence: TGTGCCATCAGTGAGACTAGCGGGAGGGCCAAGGGAGAGCAGTACTTC.

The chain combines TRBV5-4 with TRBJ2-7, with TRBD2 identical over 7 bases. V trimming: 1 base; J trimming: 7 bases; junction bases outside the gene matches: 17. This CDR3 is built from 17 residues. Germline V lookup: CDR1 SGHNT, CDR2 YYREEE (reference sequence). Written as DNA, the CDR3 is TGTGCCAGCAGCTTGTTGGTGGGGACGGGAGGATTTAAAGAGCAGTACTTC. Translating gives CASSLLVGTGGFKEQYF.

Written as DNA, the CDR3 is TGTGCCATCCAGGGGGACGGGAATCAGCCCCAGCATTTT. Translating it yields CAIQGDGNQPQHF. The chain employs TRBV10-3 and TRBJ1-5; the match to TRBD1 covers 7 bases. V was clipped by 8 bases and J by 4 bases; unmatched bases: 5. The CDR3 runs 13 residues. Germline V gives CDR1 ENHRY, CDR2 SYGVKD.

V and J are TRBV29-1 and TRBJ1-2; tentatively, D is TRBD1 (5 bases). The CDR3 is 11 residues long. Germline V gives CDR1 SQVTM, CDR2 ANQGSEA. V was pared by 6 bases and J by 6 bases, with 11 bases between. The CDR3 loop reads CSVSGGDGYTF. DNA of the CDR3: TGCAGCGTGTCGGGGGGGGATGGCTACACCTTC.

The V call is TRBV28, the J call TRBJ2-3; TRBD1 is a possible D gene (5 bases). This CDR3 region has 15 residues. The V end was cut by 5 bases, the J end by 0 bases, with 12 bases between. Germline V gene lookup returns CDR1 MDHEN and CDR2 SYDVKM. CDR3 DNA: TGTGCCAGCAGTACGACAGCGCTAAGCACAGATACGCAGTATTTT. Protein: CASSTTALSTDTQYF.

V gene TRBV5-1 combines with J gene TRBJ2-7; 8 bases are shared with TRBD1. The CDR3 is 14 amino acids. J was trimmed by 5 bases and V by 1 base; bases with no gene match: 5. The germline CDR1 and CDR2 sequences are SGHRS and YFSETQ. The CDR3 loop reads CASSLRQGRHEQYF. CDR3 bases: TGCGCCAGCAGCTTGAGACAGGGGAGACACGAGCAGTACTTC.

The chain combines TRBV9 with TRBJ1-1, with D possibly matching TRBD1 (5 bases). Germline V gene lookup returns CDR1 SGDLS and CDR2 YYNGEE. Trimming left V 5 bases short and J 3 bases short, with 14 bases between. This CDR3 region has 14 residues. The CDR3 sequence: CASRRSGIDTEAFF. The CDR3 nucleotides read TGTGCCAGCAGGCGATCAGGGATCGACACTGAAGCTTTCTTT.

The chain carries TRBV15 and TRBJ1-1, with D possibly matching TRBD1 (6 bases). The ends were cut back, 0 bases at V and 7 bases at J, with 15 bases in the middle. The CDR3 is 15 amino acids. Germline V CDR1 and CDR2: LNHNV, YYDKDF (reference sequence). Here the CDR3 reads CATSRDNVDRREAFF. The CDR3 coding sequence is TGTGCCACCAGCAGAGATAACGTCGACAGGCGTGAAGCTTTCTTT.

The CDR3 region is CASSRVPGSYEQYF. The CDR3 DNA reads TGTGCCAGCAGTCGAGTTCCGGGGAGCTACGAGCAGTACTTC. The chain joins TRBV7-2 to TRBJ2-7; D might be TRBD2 (5 bases). The V end lost 6 bases, the J end lost 3 bases, and 15 bases lay between the germline ends. The V gene's germline CDR1 is SGHTA and CDR2 FQGNSA. The CDR3 spans 14 residues.

The V call is TRBV11-3, the J call TRBJ1-1; TRBD1 matches at 8 bases. The V and J ends lost 2 bases and 0 bases, in that order; junction bases with no gene match: 2. The germline V gene encodes CDR1 SGHNT and CDR2 YENEEA. This CDR3 region has 15 residues. DNA for the CDR3: TGTGCCAGCAGCTTACTGGGACAGGTGAACACTGAAGCTTTCTTT. Protein sequence: CASSLLGQVNTEAFF. The full variable domain, in which reference TRBV11-3 and TRBJ1-1 provide the parts outside the CDR3, is EAGVVQSPRYKIIEKKQPVAFWCNPISGHNTLYWYLQNLGQGPELLIRYENEEAVDDSQLPKDRFSAERLKGVDSTLKIQPAELGDSAVYLCASSLLGQVNTEAFFGQGTRLTVV.

In nucleotides, the CDR3 is TGTGCCAGCAGTTTACAGGGCTACCCTTCCTACAATGAGCAGTTCTTC. It is translated as CASSLQGYPSYNEQFF. J is TRBJ2-1 and V is TRBV27; D might be TRBD1 (5 bases). This CDR3 spans 16 amino acids. Germline V gene data show CDR1 as MNHEY and CDR2 as SMNVEV (reference sequence). V shed 2 bases and J shed 1 base, with 12 bases lying between them.

This clone showed up just a few times. The rearrangement uses TRBV4-1 and TRBJ2-7; TRBD2 aligns across 11 bases. The CDR3 covers 18 residues. V gave up 0 bases and J gave up 4 bases; unmatched junction bases: 11. Germline-derived CDR1 and CDR2 are MGHRA and YSYEKL. CDR3 bases: TGCGCCAGCAGCCAAGATCCACCGCGGACTAGCGGGCTATACGAGCAGTACTTC. This translates into CASSQDPPRTSGLYEQYF.

The V and J genes are TRBV28 and TRBJ2-7; D is uncertain. The CDR3 spans 16 residues. The V and J ends lost 6 bases and 4 bases respectively, with 22 bases between them. Germline CDR1 is MDHEN and CDR2 is SYDVKM. As DNA, the CDR3 is TGTGCCAGCAGAGCGTCTGCAGCCCTCCGCTCGTACGAGCAGTACTTC. It specifies CASRASAALRSYEQYF.

The rearrangement joins TRBV27 to TRBJ2-3, with a weak D call TRBD2 (6 bases). Germline lookup yields CDR1 MNHEY and CDR2 SMNVEV (reference sequence). V was cut by 0 bases and J by 3 bases, with 22 bases left in between. The CDR3 is made up of 19 amino acids. The CDR3 nucleotides are TGTGCCAGCAGTTTATCGCCGTTGGGGGGAATCGCGCGGACAGATACGCAGTATTTT. It is translated as CASSLSPLGGIARTDTQYF.

This chain links TRBV9 with TRBJ1-2, with TRBD1 identical over 8 bases. In germline, CDR1 is SGDLS, CDR2 YYNGEE. V was pared by 4 bases and J by 5 bases, with 7 bases of the junction left unmatched. CDR3 length: 14 amino acids. The CDR3 nucleotides are TGTGCCAGCAGCAGACCGGGACAGGCTTATGGCTACACCTTC. It yields the protein CASSRPGQAYGYTF.